Listed below are T cell receptor beta chains from one sample, sequenced in a study of blood T cell repertoires in COVID-19. Sequencing used immunoSEQ multiplex PCR; TCRdb keeps in-frame clones, though not all of them. The table has under 200,000 clones, 65% to 80% seen once. Source material: peripheral blood. The receptors shown here come from a man aged 55 to 69 with acute or convalescent COVID-19. Each CDR3 is given with its conserved first and last residue. A D gene is named only where the DNA matches it firmly. Size is omitted from some rows. Given values are once, few, many or a class for expanded clones.

d_call j_call clone_size v_call cdr3_nt cdr3_aa
. TRBJ1-5 . TRBV5-1 TGCGCCAGCAGCTTGGGTGGAGGAGGGTATGGCAATCAGCCCCAGCATTTT CASSLGGGGYGNQPQHF
TRBD1 TRBJ1-1 . TRBV9 TGTGCCAGCAGCGTGGGGACAGCATACACTGAAGCTTTCTTT CASSVGTAYTEAFF
TRBD1 TRBJ2-7 . TRBV5-1 TGCGCCAGCAGACGACAGGGGCTATACGAGCAGTACTTC CASRRQGLYEQYF
TRBD1 TRBJ2-2 . TRBV4-2 TGTGCCAGCAGCCAAGGACAGGGGAAAGCCGGGGAGCTGTTTTTT CASSQGQGKAGELFF
TRBD1 TRBJ2-3 . TRBV7-2 TGTGCCAGCAGCTTAGCGGGGACAGGGATAGATACGCAGTATTTT CASSLAGTGIDTQYF
. TRBJ2-5 few TRBV3-1/TRBV3-2 TGTGCCAGCAGCCAAGAATCTATCACTCCCCAAGAGACCCAGTACTTC CASSQESITPQETQYF
. TRBJ2-3 few TRBV7-2 TGTGCCAGCAGCCAGGGTGGGCAGGGCTCAGATACGCAGTATTTT CASSQGGQGSDTQYF
TRBD1 TRBJ1-2 . TRBV12-3/TRBV12-4 TGTGCCAGCAGCGGACAGGGAATTGTTGGCTACACCTTC CASSGQGIVGYTF
. TRBJ1-2 . TRBV30 TGTGCCTGGAGCTTTAAAGGGGGAGGCTACACCTTC CAWSFKGGGYTF
TRBD1 TRBJ2-7 . TRBV6-1 TGTGCCAGCAGTGAATCGTACAGGGGTAGCGAGCAGTACTTC CASSESYRGSEQYF
TRBD1 TRBJ2-2 . TRBV19 TGTGCCAGTAGTATCGACAGGGGGGTAACCGGGGAGCTGTTTTTT CASSIDRGVTGELFF
. TRBJ1-1 few TRBV15 TGTGCCACCAGCGAGAGGCGGTACAGGGACACTGAAGCTTTCTTT CATSERRYRDTEAFF
. TRBJ1-1 many TRBV4-1 TGCGCCAGCAGCCCGCAACCTTCAGGGTATGAAGCTTTCTTT CASSPQPSGYEAFF
. TRBJ2-5 . TRBV10-3 TGTGCCATCAGTGAGTCGAACAGGAACCAAGAGACCCAGTACTTC CAISESNRNQETQYF
. TRBJ2-5 . TRBV19 TGTGCCAGTAGTATAGATCGGCAGGGGATCGAGACCCAGTACTTC CASSIDRQGIETQYF
. TRBJ1-6 . TRBV9 TGTGCCAGCAGCGTAGCTACAAGGGGGTCACCCCTCCACTTT CASSVATRGSPLHF
. TRBJ2-5 . TRBV19 TGTGCCAGTAGTTTTTCAGGGAAGCAAGAGACCCAGTACTTC CASSFSGKQETQYF
. TRBJ1-2 . TRBV11-2 TGTGCCAGCAGCTTAGGGCCAGGTACCTACGGCTACACCTTC CASSLGPGTYGYTF
TRBD1 TRBJ2-7 . TRBV11-2 TGTGCCAGCAGCTTAGAGAGTACAGGGGGGTCCTACGAGCAGTACTTC CASSLESTGGSYEQYF
. TRBJ1-1 . TRBV6-5 TGTGCCAGCAGGAAGGGACTCCAGAACACTGAAGCTTTCTTT CASRKGLQNTEAFF
TRBD1 TRBJ2-2 . TRBV5-5 TGTGCCAGCAGCCGGACAGGGGGGATCACCGGGGAGCTGTTTTTT CASSRTGGITGELFF
TRBD1 TRBJ1-5 few TRBV27 TGTGCCAGCAGTGTAGGACAGGGCTATCAGCCCCAGCATTTT CASSVGQGYQPQHF
. TRBJ1-3 . TRBV24-1 TGTGCCACCAGTGATCCTCGGACACCTGGAAACACCATATATTTT CATSDPRTPGNTIYF
. TRBJ2-5 . TRBV7-8 TGTGCCAGCAGCTTAGGGGAGGAGACCCAGTACTTC CASSLGEETQYF
. TRBJ2-2 . TRBV4-1 TGCGCCAGCAGCCAAGATAGGCGGGGGCTGAACACCGGGGAGCTGTTTTTT CASSQDRRGLNTGELFF
TRBD2 TRBJ2-5 . TRBV3-1/TRBV3-2 TGTGCCAGCAGCCAAGATATGGGGGAGGGGAAGACCCAGTACTTC CASSQDMGEGKTQYF
. TRBJ1-1 . TRBV21-1 TGTGCCAGCAGCGGAACAGGGGCCACCCCGATAGAAGCTTTCTTT CASSGTGATPIEAFF
. TRBJ1-5 . TRBV7-8 TGTGCCAGCAGCTTAGAGTCCGGGTTTAGCAATCAGCCCCAGCATTTT CASSLESGFSNQPQHF
. TRBJ1-2 . TRBV12-5 TGTGCTAGTGGTTTGGGCCCATCCAGGACTAACTATGGCTACACCTTC CASGLGPSRTNYGYTF
TRBD1 TRBJ2-2 . TRBV7-2 TGTGCCAGCAGCAAGGACAGGGCCACCGGGGAGCTGTTTTTT CASSKDRATGELFF
. TRBJ1-2 . TRBV19 TGTGCCAGTAGTACCGCTTTCGACAGGCACCTGAGCTACACCTTC CASSTAFDRHLSYTF
TRBD2 TRBJ2-3 . TRBV29-1 TGCAGCGCCCAAACCCTAGCGGGGGGATCCACAGATACGCAGTATTTT CSAQTLAGGSTDTQYF
TRBD1 TRBJ2-2 . TRBV10-3 TGTGCCATCACTGACTCAGGGGGCGCGGTCACCGGGGAGCTGTTTTTT CAITDSGGAVTGELFF
TRBD1 TRBJ1-5 . TRBV10-2 TGCGCCAGCAGTGCCGGGACAGCGGGCGGCAATCAGCCCCAGCATTTT CASSAGTAGGNQPQHF